This entry features one T cell receptor (beta chain) sequence. As yet, its antigen is unknown. Repertoires were generated with immunoSEQ multiplex PCR, while TCRdb's copy carries only in-frame clones and drops some. This table holds some 10,000 clones, roughly 81% found once. The sample comes from a study of PD-1 blockade in classical Hodgkin lymphoma. The overall study: Intravenous delivery of nivolumab at 3 mg/kg to patients occurred every 2 weeks. Broader study findings: Baseline diversity was lower in partial responders and progressors than complete responders. Causes of the repertoire differences remain undefined, possibly disease activity or prior therapy. Healthy donors were reported to have higher baseline TCR diversity than newly diagnosed patients.

Each patient's relapse followed autologous stem cell transplantation, and brentuximab vedotin exposure varied. Germline lookup yields CDR1 MNHNS and CDR2 SASEGT. The germline V and J ends were trimmed by 2 bases and 8 bases, with 12 bases remaining between them. The CDR3 has 13 amino acids. This sequence joins TRBV6-1 and TRBJ1-1; perhaps TRBD1 as D (6 bases). This clonotype was sampled from a human donor with classical Hodgkin lymphoma. The specimen comprised peripheral blood mononuclear cells (PBMCs), sampled at baseline. The CDR3 region is CASSERGGQEAFF. The CDR3 DNA follows: TGTGCCAGCAGTGAAAGGGGTGGACAGGAAGCTTTCTTT.